This TCR beta chain emerged from a study of shared clonotypes between healthy human individuals. Findings and caveats of the study: Naive CD4 clonotype sharing across a few donors was roughly 5%. On the whole, naive subsets had larger estimated richness than memory subsets had.

Data came from immunoSEQ multiplex PCR; TCRdb stores just in-frame clones and leaves some out. The sample has under 2,000,000 clones, less than 95% seen once; the top ten hold more than 0.9%. As defined, naive CD8 cells were CD45RO-negative and positively selected for CCR7, with terminally differentiated effector memory CD45RA+ cells excluded. The CDR3 contains 17 residues. Germline V gives CDR1 SEHNR, CDR2 FQNEAQ (reference sequence). The V and J ends lost 0 bases and 2 bases, in that order; junction bases with no gene match: 3. Notes on this clone: The antigen remains unidentified.

The TCR originated in a man aged 18 to 30 in good health. Sequences were obtained from naive CD8+ T cells sorted from blood. V is TRBV7-9 and J is TRBJ2-1; 11 positions agree with TRBD2. Written as DNA, the CDR3 is TGTGCCAGCAGCTTAGCACTAGCGGGAGCCCCCTACAATGAGCAGTTCTTC. Translated: CASSLALAGAPYNEQFF.